Following are 17 T cell receptor beta chains from one sample sequenced in a study of human thymus T cells. Libraries were prepared by immunoSEQ multiplex PCR; TCRdb keeps only in-frame clonotypes and omits some of them. The sample holds 75,000 to 90,000 clones; about 96% are singletons and the top ten take roughly 0.031%. Thymic resections from corrective heart surgery supplied the tissue. The sample comprised thymus tissue. The source of these receptors is a boy younger than two with a congenital heart defect but otherwise immunologically healthy.

This CDR3 reads CASSLGHVSSGNTIYF. CDR3 coding DNA: TGTGCCAGCAGCTTGGGTCACGTCAGCTCTGGAAACACCATATATTTT. This chain links TRBV5-5 with TRBJ1-3; D ambiguous. Trimming took off 0 bases at V and 0 bases at J, with 10 bases between the two ends. The CDR3 is made up of 16 amino acids. In germline, CDR1 is SGHKS, CDR2 YYEKEE (reference sequence).

This clone has a single count. The rearrangement links TRBV7-8 to TRBJ1-5, with 7 bases lining up with TRBD1. Germline CDR1 and CDR2: SGHVS and FQNEAQ. CDR3 length: 16 amino acids. The V segment lost 1 base and the J segment 3 bases; nucleotides outside the gene matches: 6. CDR3 region: CASSLETGDYNQPQHF. The CDR3 DNA reads as TGTGCCAGCAGCTTAGAAACAGGGGATTACAATCAGCCCCAGCATTTT.

The chain's CDR3 is CASSLGRYPDGYTF. CDR3 DNA sequence: TGTGCCAGCAGCTTAGGCAGGTACCCGGATGGCTACACCTTC. The gene calls are TRBV5-6 and TRBJ1-2; D is unclear. V was pared by 2 bases and J by 6 bases, with 14 bases between. The CDR3 covers 14 residues. The germline V gene has CDR1 SGHDT and CDR2 YYEEEE. Full variable domain (outside the CDR3, taken from reference TRBV5-6 and TRBJ1-2): DAGVTQSPTHLIKTRGQQVTLRCSPKSGHDTVSWYQQALGQGPQFIFQYYEEEERQRGNFPDRFSGHQFPNYSSELNVNALLLGDSALYLCASSLGRYPDGYTFGSGTRLTVV.

The V call is TRBV9, the J call TRBJ2-1; D gene ambiguous. Germline lookup yields CDR1 SGDLS and CDR2 YYNGEE. The CDR3 has 17 amino acids. Trimming removed 0 bases at V and 0 bases at J, with 13 bases between. The CDR3 nucleotides read TGTGCCAGCAGCGTAGACCGAAGGGTGAGCTCCTACAATGAGCAGTTCTTC. Its protein product is CASSVDRRVSSYNEQFF.

This clone was recorded only once. The chain joins TRBV5-6 to TRBJ2-5; 9 bases align to TRBD1. CDR1 SGHDT and CDR2 YYEEEE come from the germline V gene. V dropped 3 bases and J dropped 5; count of bases not matched to a gene: 8. The CDR3 has 15 residues. Written as DNA, the CDR3 is TGTGCCAGCAGCTGGTCGACAGGGGGGTGGGAGACCCAGTACTTC. Translation gives CASSWSTGGWETQYF.

The chain joins TRBV6-1 to TRBJ2-1; maybe TRBD2 (7 bases). Trimming stripped 2 bases from V and 3 bases from J, with 17 bases between. CDR3 length: 17 residues. The germline V gene encodes CDR1 MNHNS and CDR2 SASEGT. As DNA, the CDR3 is TGTGCCAGCAGTGAAAGGAGGGGGGGCCTCTACTACAATGAGCAGTTCTTC. Its protein product is CASSERRGGLYYNEQFF.

J is TRBJ1-2 and V is TRBV30, with D hard to call. Germline CDR1 is GTSNPN and CDR2 is SVGIG (reference sequence). The V gene lost 5 bases and the J gene lost 6 bases, with 25 bases spanning the gap. The CDR3 sequence is 16 residues long. CDR3 sequence reads: CAWDFWWNLALDGYTF. Here the CDR3 DNA reads TGTGCCTGGGACTTTTGGTGGAACCTGGCGCTAGATGGCTACACCTTC.

The chain combines TRBV25-1 with TRBJ2-7, with 8 bases that match TRBD1. Germline values: CDR1 MGHDK, CDR2 SYGVNS. Germline trimming cut 8 bases from V and 3 bases from J; bases unmatched to any gene: 6. The CDR3 consists of 13 residues. This CDR3 reads CASAGTGHYEQYF. CDR3 nucleotide sequence: TGTGCCAGCGCCGGGACAGGCCACTACGAGCAGTACTTC.

The V call is TRBV27, the J call TRBJ1-2; TRBD1 aligns across 7 bases. The germline V gene has CDR1 MNHEY and CDR2 SMNVEV (reference sequence). V gave up 2 bases and J gave up 3 bases; unmatched junction bases: 9. The CDR3 spans 16 residues. The CDR3 nucleotides are TGTGCCAGCAGTTTAATTTCAGGGGGAAGGCACTATGGCTACACCTTC. Its translation: CASSLISGGRHYGYTF.

The CDR3 region is CASSQNSRDKAYEQYF. The CDR3, as DNA: TGTGCCAGCAGCCAAAATAGCCGGGACAAAGCCTACGAGCAGTACTTC. The chain combines TRBV7-2 with TRBJ2-7; weak D call: TRBD1 (6 bases). V gave up 5 bases and J gave up 2 bases, with 19 bases separating them. The CDR3 is made up of 16 amino acids. Germline V gene data show CDR1 as SGHTA and CDR2 as FQGNSA.

The rearrangement joins TRBV5-5 to TRBJ2-5; D not certain. The length of the CDR3 is 15 residues. Per the germline V gene, CDR1 is SGHKS and CDR2 is YYEKEE (reference sequence). The V gene lost 1 base and the J gene lost 5 bases, with 15 bases spanning the gap. The CDR3 is CASSLRARLTETQYF. Written as DNA, the CDR3 is TGTGCCAGCAGCTTGCGGGCCAGGCTAACGGAGACCCAGTACTTC.

The chain joins TRBV11-2 to TRBJ2-1, with D perhaps TRBD2 (6 bases). V lost 5 bases and J lost 8, with 25 bases in between. Germline CDR1 reads SGHAT; CDR2 reads FQNNGV. The CDR3 runs to 17 residues. The CDR3 DNA follows: TGTGCCAGCAGCCTCTTAGCTCCGGGACTCAGTCACGATGAGCAGTTCTTC. Translating gives CASSLLAPGLSHDEQFF.

The V call is TRBV6-5, the J call TRBJ1-1; TRBD1 might be the D (6 bases). The CDR3 sequence is 16 residues long. Per the germline V gene, CDR1 is MNHEY and CDR2 is SVGAGI. V was shortened by 0 bases and J by 2 bases, with 13 bases between the two germline ends. DNA for the CDR3: TGTGCCAGCAGTTACTCCCCGGGGGCGATTAACACTGAAGCTTTCTTT. Amino acid sequence: CASSYSPGAINTEAFF.

This clone was counted once. This chain connects TRBV4-1 to TRBJ2-2; 10 positions match TRBD1. This CDR3 spans 18 amino acids. Germline V lookup: CDR1 MGHRA, CDR2 YSYEKL. Germline trimming cut 4 bases from V and 3 bases from J; bases unmatched to any gene: 11. This CDR3 is CASSPRDRGPPYTGELFF. The CDR3 coding sequence is TGCGCCAGCAGCCCCCGGGACAGGGGCCCTCCCTACACCGGGGAGCTGTTTTTT.

This clone was observed a single time. The chain carries TRBV29-1 and TRBJ1-2; D not resolved. CDR3 length equals 15 residues. Germline CDR1 reads SQVTM; CDR2 reads ANQGSEA. Between the trimmed V and J ends, which lost 4 bases and 6 bases, there was a span of 21 bases. In nucleotides, the CDR3 is TGCAGCGTTGCCCCCTGTGAATGGGAGTCAGATGGCTACACCTTC. Amino acids: CSVAPCEWESDGYTF.

V and J are TRBV7-2 and TRBJ1-1, with 9 bases aligning to TRBD1. Germline values: CDR1 SGHTA, CDR2 FQGNSA. V shed 4 bases and J 3 bases; nucleotides not matched to a gene: 12. The CDR3 contains 17 residues. The CDR3 loop reads CASSSGPKDRGYTEAFF. In nucleotides, the CDR3 is TGTGCCAGCAGCTCGGGACCTAAAGACAGGGGGTACACTGAAGCTTTCTTT.

The chain links TRBV2 to TRBJ1-2; D is undetermined. The germline gives CDR1 SNHLY, CDR2 FYNNEI. V lost 6 bases, J lost 0 bases, and 11 bases lay in between. The CDR3 extends over 14 amino acids. The DNA of the CDR3 is TGTGCCAGCAGCTCCGGGTTAACTAACTATGGCTACACCTTC. Translating gives CASSSGLTNYGYTF.